This record looks at one T cell receptor beta chain sequence and its context. Its antigen is as yet unknown. This specimen comes from a study of T cells in Graves' hyperthyroidism and ophthalmopathy. The investigators amplified TCR beta CDR3 regions from RNA transcripts. TCR CDR3 regions were first amplified by RT-PCR with HTBI primers. TCRdb processed the multiplex PCR reads anew with MiXCR; each CDR3 protein has one entry. The data hold a few hundred thousand distinct CDR3 sequences, with 12% to 15% observed a single time. Study-level findings and limits: The model's output predicted ophthalmopathy at a median of roughly 6 months prior to onset.

CDR3 length equals 19 residues. Germline assignment: CDR1 SGHVS and CDR2 FQNEAQ. J gave up 0 bases and V 5 bases, and 11 bases lay outside the gene matches. The source material was blood. The chain has TRBV7-8 and TRBJ2-7; TRBD2 aligns across 15 bases. The TCR sequence derives from a woman between 35 and 50 years old with Graves' hyperthyroidism. CDR3 sequence: CASSPRTSGRARSSYEQYF. The CDR3 DNA reads TGTGCCAGCAGCCCTCGGACTAGCGGGAGGGCCCGGAGCTCCTACGAGCAGTACTTC.